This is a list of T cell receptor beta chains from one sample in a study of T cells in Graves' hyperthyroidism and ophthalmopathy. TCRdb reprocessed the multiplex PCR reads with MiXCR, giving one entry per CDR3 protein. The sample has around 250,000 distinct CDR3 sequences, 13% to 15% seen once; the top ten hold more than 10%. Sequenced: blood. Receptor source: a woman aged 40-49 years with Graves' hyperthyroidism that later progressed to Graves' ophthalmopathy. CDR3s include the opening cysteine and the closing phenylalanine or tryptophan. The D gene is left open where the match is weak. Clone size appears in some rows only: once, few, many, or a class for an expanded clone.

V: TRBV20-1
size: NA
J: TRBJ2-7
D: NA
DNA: TGCAGTGCTAGAGATCTATATGCCGATCCAACCTACGAGCAGTACTTC
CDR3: CSARDLYADPTYEQYF

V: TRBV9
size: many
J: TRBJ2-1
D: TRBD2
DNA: TGTGCCAGCAGCGGAAGCGGGATTTCCTACAATGAGCAGTTCTTC
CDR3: CASSGSGISYNEQFF

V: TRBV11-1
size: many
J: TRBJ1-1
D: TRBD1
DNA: TGTGCCAGCAGCTTAGGACAGGGGTTTGACACTGAAGCTTTCTTT
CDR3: CASSLGQGFDTEAFF

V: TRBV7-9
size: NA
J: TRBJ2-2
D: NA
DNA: TGTGCCAGCAGCTTAGTCGGAACAGCGAACACCGGGGAGCTGTTTTTT
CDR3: CASSLVGTANTGELFF

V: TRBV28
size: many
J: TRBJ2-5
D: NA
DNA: TGTGCCAGCACCACAGCAGACATCCAAGCCCAAGAGACCCAGTACTTC
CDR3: CASTTADIQAQETQYF

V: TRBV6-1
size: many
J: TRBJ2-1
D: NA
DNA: TGTGCCAGCAGTCGTCGTTTCCTTCGGGGCAATGAGCAGTTCTTC
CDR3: CASSRRFLRGNEQFF

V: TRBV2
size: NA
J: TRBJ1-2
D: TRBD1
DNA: TGTGCCAGCGGAAAAGGGGACAGGGGGTATGGCTACACCTTC
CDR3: CASGKGDRGYGYTF

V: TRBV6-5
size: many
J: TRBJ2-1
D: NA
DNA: TGTGCCAGCAGTCGCCTTCTAGCCGCTTCCTACAATGAGCAGTTCTTC
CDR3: CASSRLLAASYNEQFF

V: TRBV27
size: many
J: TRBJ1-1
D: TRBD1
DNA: TGTGCCAGCAGGGGGACAGGCCGAACACCTGAAGCTTTCTTT
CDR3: CASRGTGRTPEAFF

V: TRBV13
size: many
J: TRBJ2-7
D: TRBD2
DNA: TGTGCCAGCCGGATGGTAGCGGGAGGGTACGAGCAGTACTTC
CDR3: CASRMVAGGYEQYF

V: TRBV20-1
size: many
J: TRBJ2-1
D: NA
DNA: TGCAGTGCCCCGGGACTCCCAAATTCCTACAATGAGCAGTTCTTC
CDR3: CSAPGLPNSYNEQFF

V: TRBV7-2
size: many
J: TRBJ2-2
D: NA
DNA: TGTGCCAGCAGCTATAGGCGGCTCGAAAGGGGCGGGGAGCTGTTTTTT
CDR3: CASSYRRLERGGELFF

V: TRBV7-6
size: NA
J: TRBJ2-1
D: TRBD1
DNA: TGTGCCAGCAGCCATCCCGGACAGGGTCTGCACAATGAGCAGTTCTTC
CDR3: CASSHPGQGLHNEQFF

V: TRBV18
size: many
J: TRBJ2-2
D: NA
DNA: TGTGCCAGCTCGCCCCCCGGGAGTCTGAACACCGGGGAGCTGTTTTTT
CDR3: CASSPPGSLNTGELFF

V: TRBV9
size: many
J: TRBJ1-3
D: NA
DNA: TGTGCCAGCAGCGTAGGCGACACCATATATTTT
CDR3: CASSVGDTIYF

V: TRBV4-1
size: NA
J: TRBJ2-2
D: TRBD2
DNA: TGCGCCAGCAGCCAAAGAACTAGCGGGGGGACCGGGGAGCTGTTTTTT
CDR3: CASSQRTSGGTGELFF

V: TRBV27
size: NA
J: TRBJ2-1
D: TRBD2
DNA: TGTGCCAGCACACCGAGCGGGAGGGCCAATGAGCAGTTCTTC
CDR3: CASTPSGRANEQFF

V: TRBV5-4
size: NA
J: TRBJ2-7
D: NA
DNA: TGTGCCAGCAGCAACGATCAGTACGAGCAGTACTTC
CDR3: CASSNDQYEQYF

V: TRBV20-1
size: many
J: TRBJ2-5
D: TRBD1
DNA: TGCAGTGCCATGGGACAGGGCGATTCTGGCCGCAAGTACTTC
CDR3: CSAMGQGDSGRKYF

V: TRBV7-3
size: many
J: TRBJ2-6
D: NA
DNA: TGTGCCAGCAGCTTAGGGCGGGGCACTGGGGCCAACGTCCTGACTTTC
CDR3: CASSLGRGTGANVLTF

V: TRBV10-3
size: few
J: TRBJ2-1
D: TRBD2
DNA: TGTGCCATCACCTACCGAGCGGGGGGGGGCTCCTACAATGAGCAGTTCTTC
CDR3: CAITYRAGGGSYNEQFF

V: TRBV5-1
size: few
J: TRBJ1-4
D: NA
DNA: TGCGCCAGCAGCTTGTTAGGTAACGGAGATGAAAAACTGTTTTTT
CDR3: CASSLLGNGDEKLFF

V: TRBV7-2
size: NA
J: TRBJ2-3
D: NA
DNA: TGTGCCAGCAGCTTAGCCCTTATTGGGGGAGATACGCAGTATTTT
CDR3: CASSLALIGGDTQYF

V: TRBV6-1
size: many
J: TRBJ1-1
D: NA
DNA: TGTGCCAGCAGAGAAGACAGGCTGAACACTGAAGCTTTCTTT
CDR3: CASREDRLNTEAFF

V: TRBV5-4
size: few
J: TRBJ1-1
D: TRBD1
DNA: TGTGCCAGCAGCTTGAAAGGGGGCCGGGCTGAAGCTTTCTTT
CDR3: CASSLKGGRAEAFF

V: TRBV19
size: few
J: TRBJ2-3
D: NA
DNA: TGTGCCGGAAGCAGGGGACCCACAGATACGCAGTATTTT
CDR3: CAGSRGPTDTQYF

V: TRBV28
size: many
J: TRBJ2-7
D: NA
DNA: TGTGCCACCGGACAGAAATACGAGCAGTACTTC
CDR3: CATGQKYEQYF

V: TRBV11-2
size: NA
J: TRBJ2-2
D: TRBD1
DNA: TGTGCCAGCAGCTGGGGACAGGGGGTTACCGGGGAGCTGTTTTTT
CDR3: CASSWGQGVTGELFF

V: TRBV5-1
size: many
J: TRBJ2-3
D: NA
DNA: TGCGCCAGCAGCCCGGACAGTACTAGCACAGATACGCAGTATTTT
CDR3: CASSPDSTSTDTQYF

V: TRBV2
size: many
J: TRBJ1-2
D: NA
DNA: TGTGCCAGCAGTGACCTGGGTATCCTCCCCAGTGGCTACACCTTC
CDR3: CASSDLGILPSGYTF

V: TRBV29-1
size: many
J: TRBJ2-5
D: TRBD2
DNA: TGCAGCGTGGACGGGACTAGCGGTCAAGAGACCCAGTACTTC
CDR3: CSVDGTSGQETQYF

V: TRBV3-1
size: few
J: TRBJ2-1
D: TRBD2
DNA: TGTGCCAGCAGCCAAGAGGCCGGGCGGGAGGGCTATGGGGCCGATGAGCAGTTCTTC
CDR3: CASSQEAGREGYGADEQFF

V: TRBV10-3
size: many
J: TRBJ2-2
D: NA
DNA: TGTGCCATCAGTTTTGAGGGCACCCCCGGGGAGCTGTTTTTT
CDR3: CAISFEGTPGELFF